These 4 T cell receptor beta chains were sequenced from one sample in a study of beta chain features in type 1 diabetes. General observations from the study: In every one of the four CD4+ subsets, TCRB CDR3s were moderately but significantly shorter in Type 1 diabetes patients.

Their antigen targets remain unknown. Investigators reverse transcribed all isolated RNA, so they sequenced expressed TCRB transcripts. Method: immunoSEQ multiplex PCR; TCRdb's copy keeps in-frame clones and lacks some. Of roughly 330,000 clones listed, approximately 13% are singletons. Specimen: naive CD4+ T cells from blood. The receptors originated from a young woman with type 1 diabetes.

The sample holds a few counts of this clone. The CDR3, as DNA: TGTGCCAGCTCACCACGAGGGAACGAGCAGTACGTC. Translating it yields CASSPRGNEQYV. This sequence joins TRBV18 and TRBJ2-7, with TRBD2 as a possible D gene (5 bases). The germline CDR1 and CDR2 sequences are KGHSH and LQKENI. V was cut by 1 base and J by 5 bases, with 6 bases left in between. The CDR3 loop spans 12 amino acids.

This clone was found a few times. The gene calls are TRBV18 and TRBJ1-5; TRBD1 matches at 8 bases. J gave up 6 bases and V 4 bases, and 5 bases lay outside the gene matches. This CDR3 region has 14 residues. Germline V gives CDR1 KGHSH, CDR2 LQKENI. The CDR3 DNA follows: TGTGCCAGCTCACAGGACAGGGCCCCTCAGCCCCAGCATTTT. The encoded protein is CASSQDRAPQPQHF.

A few counts support this clone. This sequence joins TRBV7-9 and TRBJ2-7; D call uncertain. V lost 5 bases, J lost 5 bases, and 10 bases lay in between. The germline V gene encodes CDR1 SEHNR and CDR2 FQNEAQ (reference sequence). This CDR3 is 12 amino acids long. The DNA of the CDR3 is TGTGCCAGCAGCCCCAACAAAGACGAGCAGTACTTC. Protein: CASSPNKDEQYF.

CDR3 region: CSVPLDRNTYEQYF. The CDR3 region has the DNA TGCAGCGTCCCACTGGACAGGAATACCTACGAGCAGTACTTC. V gene TRBV29-1 combines with J gene TRBJ2-7; TRBD1 matches 7 bases. V was pared by 6 bases and J by 2 bases, with 10 bases of the junction left unmatched. This CDR3 is built from 14 residues. Germline CDR1 is SQVTM and CDR2 is ANQGSEA.